This T cell receptor beta chain was documented in a study of Graves' ophthalmopathy and Graves' hyperthyroidism. Whole-study context: Investigators collected peripheral blood at initial diagnosis, before any treatment was given. Study-wide points: It was with 70.59% sensitivity and around 75% specificity that the model predicted ophthalmopathy progression. The blood repertoire also included most expanded thyroid clonotypes above 0.001 frequency.

The study amplified TCR beta CDR3 regions using RNA transcripts. An initial RT-PCR round employing HTBI primers preceded a second-round multiplex PCR. TCRdb re-derived calls from the multiplex PCR reads in MiXCR, one entry per CDR3 protein. The sample lists 350,000 to 400,000 distinct CDR3 sequences; less than 20% were seen once. This clonotype has more than one count but fewer than ten. No antigen is known for it. Germline V gene lookup returns CDR1 SEHNR and CDR2 FQNEAQ (reference sequence). The V and J ends lost 6 bases and 7 bases respectively, with 12 bases between them. CDR3 length equals 12 residues.

This chain connects TRBV7-9 to TRBJ1-2; no reliable D call. The sample taken for sequencing was peripheral blood. This sequence originates from a young woman with stable Graves' hyperthyroidism. CDR3 in amino acids: CASSPLAAGYTF. The CDR3 region has the DNA TGTGCCAGCAGTCCTTTGGCGGCTGGCTACACCTTC.